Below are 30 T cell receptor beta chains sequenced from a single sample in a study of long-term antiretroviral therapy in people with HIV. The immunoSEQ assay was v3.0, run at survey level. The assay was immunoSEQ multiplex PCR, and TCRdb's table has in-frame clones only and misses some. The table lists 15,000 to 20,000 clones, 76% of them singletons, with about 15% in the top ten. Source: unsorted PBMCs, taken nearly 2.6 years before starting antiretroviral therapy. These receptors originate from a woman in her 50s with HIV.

DNA of the CDR3: TGTGCCAGCAGTCGGGACAGGGGGACGATGGATACGCAGTATTTT. Protein: CASSRDRGTMDTQYF. This chain links TRBV27 with TRBJ2-3; 11 nucleotides agree with TRBD1. V was clipped by 5 bases and J by 6 bases; unmatched bases: 7. Germline values: CDR1 MNHEY, CDR2 SMNVEV (reference sequence). This CDR3 is 15 amino acids long.

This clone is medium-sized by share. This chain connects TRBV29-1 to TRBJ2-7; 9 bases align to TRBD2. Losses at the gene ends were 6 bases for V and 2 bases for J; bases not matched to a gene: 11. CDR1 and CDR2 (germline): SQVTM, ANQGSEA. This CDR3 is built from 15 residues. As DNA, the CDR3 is TGCAGCGTGGTTCGTAGCGGGGGCTCTCCCTACGAGCAGTACTTC. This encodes CSVVRSGGSPYEQYF.

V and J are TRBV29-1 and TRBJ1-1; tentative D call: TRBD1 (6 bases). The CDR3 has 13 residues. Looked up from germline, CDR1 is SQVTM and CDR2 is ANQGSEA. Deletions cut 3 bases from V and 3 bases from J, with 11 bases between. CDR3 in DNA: TGCAGCGTTGAGAGGGGGATGGACACTGAAGCTTTCTTT. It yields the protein CSVERGMDTEAFF.

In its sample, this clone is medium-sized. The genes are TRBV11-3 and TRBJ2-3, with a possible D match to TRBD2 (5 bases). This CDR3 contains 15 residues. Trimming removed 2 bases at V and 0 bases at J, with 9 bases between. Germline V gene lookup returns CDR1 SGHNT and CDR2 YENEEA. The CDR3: CASSLRRGSTDTQYF. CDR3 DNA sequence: TGTGCCAGCAGCTTACGTCGGGGAAGCACAGATACGCAGTATTTT.

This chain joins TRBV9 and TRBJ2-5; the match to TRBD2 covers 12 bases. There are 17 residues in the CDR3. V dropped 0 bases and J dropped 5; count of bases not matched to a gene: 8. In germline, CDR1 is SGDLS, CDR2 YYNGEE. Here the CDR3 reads CASSVGLAGGTGETQYF. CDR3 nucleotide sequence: TGTGCCAGCAGCGTAGGGCTAGCGGGGGGGACAGGGGAGACCCAGTACTTC.

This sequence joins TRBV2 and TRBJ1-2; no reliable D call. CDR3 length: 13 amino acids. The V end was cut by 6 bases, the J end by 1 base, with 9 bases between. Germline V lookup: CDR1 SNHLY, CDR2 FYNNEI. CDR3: CASSTDNNYGYTF. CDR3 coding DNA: TGTGCCAGCAGCACCGACAATAACTATGGCTACACCTTC.

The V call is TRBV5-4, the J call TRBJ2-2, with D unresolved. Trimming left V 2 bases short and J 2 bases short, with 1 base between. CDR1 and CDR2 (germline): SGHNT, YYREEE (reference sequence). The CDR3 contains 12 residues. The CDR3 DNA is TGTGCCAGCAGCTTTAACACCGGGGAGCTGTTTTTT. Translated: CASSFNTGELFF.

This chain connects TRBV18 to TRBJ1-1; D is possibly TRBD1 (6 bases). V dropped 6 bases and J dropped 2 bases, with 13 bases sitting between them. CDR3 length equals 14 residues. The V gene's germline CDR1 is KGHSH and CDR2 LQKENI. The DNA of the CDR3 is TGTGCCAGCTCCAAGGACAGAACCAACACTGAAGCTTTCTTT. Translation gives CASSKDRTNTEAFF.

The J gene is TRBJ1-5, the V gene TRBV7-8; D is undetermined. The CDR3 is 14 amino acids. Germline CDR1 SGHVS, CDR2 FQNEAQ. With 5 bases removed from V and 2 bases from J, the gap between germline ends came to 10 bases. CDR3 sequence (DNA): TGTGCCAGCAGCCCTCGGGAGGGCAATCAGCCCCAGCATTTT. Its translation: CASSPREGNQPQHF.

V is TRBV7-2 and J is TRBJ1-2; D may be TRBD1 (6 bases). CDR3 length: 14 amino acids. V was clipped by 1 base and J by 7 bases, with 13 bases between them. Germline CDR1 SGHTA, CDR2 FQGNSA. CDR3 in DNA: TGTGCCAGCAGCTTAGGTTGGGCAGGGGTTGGCTACACCTTC. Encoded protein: CASSLGWAGVGYTF.

CDR3 sequence (DNA): TGTGCCAGCAGGCGCGCCGGCTCTGTCGGAGGCTACACCTTC. Its protein is CASRRAGSVGGYTF. This chain connects TRBV6-5 to TRBJ1-2; D is uncertain. V lost 6 bases to trimming and J lost 8 bases, with 19 bases between them. Germline CDR1 MNHEY, CDR2 SVGAGI. The CDR3 contains 14 residues.

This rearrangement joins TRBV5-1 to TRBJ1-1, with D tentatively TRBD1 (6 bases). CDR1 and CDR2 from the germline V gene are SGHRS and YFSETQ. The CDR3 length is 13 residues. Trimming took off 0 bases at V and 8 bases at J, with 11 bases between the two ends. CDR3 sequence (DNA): TGCGCCAGCAGCTTGGTAATCGGGGGCGAAGCTTTCTTT. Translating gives CASSLVIGGEAFF.

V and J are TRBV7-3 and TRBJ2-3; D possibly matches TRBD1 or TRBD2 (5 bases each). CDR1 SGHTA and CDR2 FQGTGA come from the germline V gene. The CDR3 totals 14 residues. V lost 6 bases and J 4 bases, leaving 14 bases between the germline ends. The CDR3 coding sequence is TGTGCCAGCAGTGATGGGACGTACCCAGATACGCAGTATTTT. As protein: CASSDGTYPDTQYF. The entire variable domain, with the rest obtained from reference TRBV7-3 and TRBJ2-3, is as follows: GAGVSQTPSNKVTEKGKYVELRCDPISGHTALYWYRQSLGQGPEFLIYFQGTGAADDSGLPNDRFFAVRPEGSVSTLKIQRTERGDSAVYLCASSDGTYPDTQYFGPGTRLTVL.

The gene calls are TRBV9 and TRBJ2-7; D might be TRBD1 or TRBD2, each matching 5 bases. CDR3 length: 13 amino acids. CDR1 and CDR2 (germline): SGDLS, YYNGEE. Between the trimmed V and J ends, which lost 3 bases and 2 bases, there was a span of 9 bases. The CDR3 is CASSGDGPYEQYF. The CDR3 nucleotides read TGTGCCAGCAGCGGGGACGGCCCCTACGAGCAGTACTTC.

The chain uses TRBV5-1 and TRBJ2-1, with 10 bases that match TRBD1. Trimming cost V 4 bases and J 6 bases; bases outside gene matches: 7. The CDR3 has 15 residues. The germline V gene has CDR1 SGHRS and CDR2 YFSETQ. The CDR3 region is CASSLGTGVGNEQFF. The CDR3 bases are TGCGCCAGCAGCCTCGGGACAGGGGTTGGCAATGAGCAGTTCTTC.

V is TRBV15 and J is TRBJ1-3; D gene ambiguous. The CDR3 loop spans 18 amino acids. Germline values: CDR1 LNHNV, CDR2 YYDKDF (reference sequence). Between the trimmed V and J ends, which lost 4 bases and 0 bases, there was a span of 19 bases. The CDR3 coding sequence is TGTGCCACCAGCAAATCCTTTACCCAGACCATCTCTGGAAACACCATATATTTT. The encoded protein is CATSKSFTQTISGNTIYF.

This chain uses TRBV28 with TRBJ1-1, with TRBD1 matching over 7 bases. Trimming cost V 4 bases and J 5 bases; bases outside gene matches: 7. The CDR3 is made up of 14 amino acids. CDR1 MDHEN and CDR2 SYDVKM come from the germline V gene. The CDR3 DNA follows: TGTGCCAGCAGTTACCTGACAGGGAGGACTGAAGCTTTCTTT. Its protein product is CASSYLTGRTEAFF.

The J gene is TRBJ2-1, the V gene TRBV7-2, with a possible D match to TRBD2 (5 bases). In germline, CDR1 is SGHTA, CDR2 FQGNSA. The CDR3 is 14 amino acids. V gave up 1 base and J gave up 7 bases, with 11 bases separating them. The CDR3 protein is CASSLVLASNEQFF. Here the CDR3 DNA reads TGTGCCAGCAGCTTAGTCTTAGCGAGTAATGAGCAGTTCTTC.

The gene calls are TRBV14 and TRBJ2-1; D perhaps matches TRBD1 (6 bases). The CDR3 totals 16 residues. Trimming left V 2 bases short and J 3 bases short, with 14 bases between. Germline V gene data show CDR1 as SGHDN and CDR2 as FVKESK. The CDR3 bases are TGTGCCAGCAGCCAAACATCAGGACAGTTCTACAATGAGCAGTTCTTC. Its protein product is CASSQTSGQFYNEQFF.

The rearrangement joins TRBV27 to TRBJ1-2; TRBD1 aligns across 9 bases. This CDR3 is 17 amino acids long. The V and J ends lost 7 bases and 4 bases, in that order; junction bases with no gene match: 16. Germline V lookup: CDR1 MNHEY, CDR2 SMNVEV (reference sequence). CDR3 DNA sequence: TGTGCCAGCATCCCATCCGGGACAGGGCCTCATAGCTATGGCTACACCTTC. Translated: CASIPSGTGPHSYGYTF.

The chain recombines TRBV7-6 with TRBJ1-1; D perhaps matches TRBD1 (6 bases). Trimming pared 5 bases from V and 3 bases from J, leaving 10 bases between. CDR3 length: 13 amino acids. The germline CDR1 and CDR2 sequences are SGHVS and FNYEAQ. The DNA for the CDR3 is TGTGCCAGCAGCGAACAGGGATACACTGAAGCTTTCTTT. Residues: CASSEQGYTEAFF.

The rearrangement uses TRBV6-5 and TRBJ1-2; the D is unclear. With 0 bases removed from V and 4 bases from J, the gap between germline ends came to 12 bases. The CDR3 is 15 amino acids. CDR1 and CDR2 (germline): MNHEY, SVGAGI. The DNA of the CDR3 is TGTGCCAGCAGTTACTCCCCAGGTGCGGCCTATGGCTACACCTTC. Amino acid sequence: CASSYSPGAAYGYTF.

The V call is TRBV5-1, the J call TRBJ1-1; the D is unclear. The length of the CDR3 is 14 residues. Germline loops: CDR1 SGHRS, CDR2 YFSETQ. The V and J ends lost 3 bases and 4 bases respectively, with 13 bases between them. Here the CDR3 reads CASSSGPRGTEAFF. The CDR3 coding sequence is TGCGCCAGCAGCTCCGGGCCGCGGGGCACTGAAGCTTTCTTT.

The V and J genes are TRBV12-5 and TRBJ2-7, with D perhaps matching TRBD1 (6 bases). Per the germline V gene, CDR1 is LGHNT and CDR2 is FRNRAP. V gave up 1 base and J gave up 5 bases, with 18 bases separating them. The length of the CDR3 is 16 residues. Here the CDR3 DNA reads TGTGCTAGTGGTTTGGCCTCGAGGGGGAAAGAGCACGAGCAGTACTTC. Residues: CASGLASRGKEHEQYF. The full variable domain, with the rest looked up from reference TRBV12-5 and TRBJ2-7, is DARVTQTPRHKVTEMGQEVTMRCQPILGHNTVFWYRQTMMQGLELLAYFRNRAPLDDSGMPKDRFSAEMPDATLATLKIQPSEPRDSAVYFCASGLASRGKEHEQYFGPGTRLTVT.

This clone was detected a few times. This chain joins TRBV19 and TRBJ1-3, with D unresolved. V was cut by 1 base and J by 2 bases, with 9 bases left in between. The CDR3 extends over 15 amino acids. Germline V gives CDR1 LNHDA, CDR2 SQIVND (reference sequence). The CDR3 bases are TGTGCCAGTAGTATAGCCCTCCCGGCTGGAAACACCATATATTTT. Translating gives CASSIALPAGNTIYF.

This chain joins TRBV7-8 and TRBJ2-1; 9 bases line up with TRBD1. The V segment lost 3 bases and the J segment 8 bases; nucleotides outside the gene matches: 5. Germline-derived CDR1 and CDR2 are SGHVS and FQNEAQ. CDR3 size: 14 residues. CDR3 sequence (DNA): TGTGCCAGCAGCTTCCGGGACAGGGCCCATGAGCAGTTCTTC. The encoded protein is CASSFRDRAHEQFF.

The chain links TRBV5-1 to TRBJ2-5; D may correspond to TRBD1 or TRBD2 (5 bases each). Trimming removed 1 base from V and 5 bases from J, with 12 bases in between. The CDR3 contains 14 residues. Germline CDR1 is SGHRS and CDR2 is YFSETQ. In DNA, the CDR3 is TGCGCCAGCAGCTTGCTGGGGGTGGGGGAGACCCAGTACTTC. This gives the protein CASSLLGVGETQYF.

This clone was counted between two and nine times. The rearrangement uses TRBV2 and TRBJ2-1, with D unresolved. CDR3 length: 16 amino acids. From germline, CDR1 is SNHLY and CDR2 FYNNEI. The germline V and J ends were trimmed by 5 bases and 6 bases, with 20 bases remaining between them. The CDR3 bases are TGTGCCAGCAGTCTAAACTCCCCACGCTTTGGCAATGAGCAGTTCTTC. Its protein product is CASSLNSPRFGNEQFF.

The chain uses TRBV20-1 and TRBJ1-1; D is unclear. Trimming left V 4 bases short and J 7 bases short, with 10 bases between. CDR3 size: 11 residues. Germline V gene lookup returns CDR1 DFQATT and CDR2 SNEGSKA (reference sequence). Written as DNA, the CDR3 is TGCAGTGCTACTTCGGCAGGTGAAGCTTTCTTT. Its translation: CSATSAGEAFF.

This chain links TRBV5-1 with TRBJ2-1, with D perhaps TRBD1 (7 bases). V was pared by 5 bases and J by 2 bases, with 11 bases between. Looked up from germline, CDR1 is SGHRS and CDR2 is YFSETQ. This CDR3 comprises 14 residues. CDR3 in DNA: TGCGCCAGCAGTTCAGGGGGGACCTACAATGAGCAGTTCTTC. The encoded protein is CASSSGGTYNEQFF.